This paragraph covers one T cell receptor (beta chain) sequence. Antigen unknown. There were no recent acute infections or vaccinations among the donors, who were healthy HIV-negative adults. Repertoires were generated with immunoSEQ multiplex PCR, while TCRdb's copy carries only in-frame clones and drops some. The sample lists about 2.3 million clones; approximately 95% were seen once. The record originates from a study of shared clonotypes between healthy human individuals. Study findings and constraints: Sampling used blood alone; tissue repertoires probably differ.

This receptor was taken from a man aged 18 to 29 in good health. Some clones in this sample may be carry-over from other donors' samples. Source material: naive CD4+ T cells from PBMCs. Subset here: CD45RA+ positively selected.

Here the CDR3 reads CASSFRQGSSYEQYF. CDR3 bases: TGTGCCAGCAGTTTCCGGCAGGGTTCCTCCTACGAGCAGTACTTC. This chain links TRBV27 with TRBJ2-7, with D possibly matching TRBD1 (5 bases). Germline CDR1 MNHEY, CDR2 SMNVEV (reference sequence). Between the trimmed V and J ends, which lost 3 bases and 0 bases, there was a span of 12 bases. CDR3 length: 15 amino acids.